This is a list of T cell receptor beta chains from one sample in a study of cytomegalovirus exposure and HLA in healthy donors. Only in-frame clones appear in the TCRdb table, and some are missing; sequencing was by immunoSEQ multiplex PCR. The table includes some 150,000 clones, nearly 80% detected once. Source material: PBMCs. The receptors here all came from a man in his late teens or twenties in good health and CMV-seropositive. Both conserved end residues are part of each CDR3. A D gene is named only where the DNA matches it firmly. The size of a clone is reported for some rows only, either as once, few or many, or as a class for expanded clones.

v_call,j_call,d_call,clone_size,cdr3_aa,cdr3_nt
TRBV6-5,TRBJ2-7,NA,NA,CASSYGRETAYEQYF,TGTGCCAGCAGTTACGGCCGGGAGACCGCCTACGAGCAGTACTTC
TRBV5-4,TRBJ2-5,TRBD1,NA,CASSLRTGQETQYF,TGTGCCAGCAGCCTAAGGACAGGGCAAGAGACCCAGTACTTC
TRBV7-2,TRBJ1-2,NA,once,CASSWTTVYGYTF,TGTGCCAGCAGCTGGACGACAGTCTATGGCTACACCTTC
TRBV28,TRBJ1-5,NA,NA,CASSYYRVNQPQHF,TGTGCCAGCAGTTATTACAGGGTTAATCAGCCCCAGCATTTT
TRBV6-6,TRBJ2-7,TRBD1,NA,CASSLGTAYEQYF,TGTGCCAGCAGCCTAGGGACAGCCTACGAGCAGTACTTC
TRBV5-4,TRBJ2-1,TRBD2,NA,CASSRGTSGMYNEQFF,TGTGCCAGCAGCCGTGGGACTAGCGGGATGTACAATGAGCAGTTCTTC
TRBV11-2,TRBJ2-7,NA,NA,CASRRFYEQYF,TGTGCCTCGCGCCGCTTCTACGAGCAGTACTTC
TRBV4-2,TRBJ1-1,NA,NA,CASSQAGGINTEAFF,TGTGCCAGCAGCCAAGCCGGGGGGATAAACACTGAAGCTTTCTTT
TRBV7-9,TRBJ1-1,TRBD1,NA,CASSSAIRDSEAFF,TGTGCCAGCAGCTCCGCTATCCGGGACAGTGAAGCTTTCTTT
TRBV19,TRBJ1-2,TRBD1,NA,CATQDREGYGYTF,TGTGCCACTCAGGACAGGGAGGGCTATGGCTACACCTTC
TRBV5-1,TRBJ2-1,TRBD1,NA,CASSKGQGVYNEQFF,TGCGCCAGCAGCAAGGGACAGGGGGTTTACAATGAGCAGTTCTTC
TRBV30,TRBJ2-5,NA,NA,CAWSVGQATYQETQYF,TGTGCCTGGAGTGTAGGCCAGGCTACGTACCAAGAGACCCAGTACTTC
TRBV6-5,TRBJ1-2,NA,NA,CASSYDPEGRGYGYTF,TGTGCCAGCAGTTACGATCCGGAAGGACGGGGCTATGGCTACACCTTC
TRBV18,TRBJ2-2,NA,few,CASSPPLTDTGELFF,TGTGCCAGCTCACCACCGTTGACAGACACCGGGGAGCTGTTTTTT
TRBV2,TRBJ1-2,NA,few,CASSEGVGLNYGYTF,TGTGCCAGCAGTGAAGGAGTGGGACTGAACTATGGCTACACCTTC
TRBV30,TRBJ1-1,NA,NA,CAWSKGVGNTEAFF,TGTGCCTGGAGTAAGGGGGTGGGGAACACTGAAGCTTTCTTT
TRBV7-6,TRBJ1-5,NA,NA,CASSFGTDSNQPQHF,TGTGCCAGCAGCTTCGGGACTGATAGCAATCAGCCCCAGCATTTT
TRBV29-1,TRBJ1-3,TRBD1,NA,CSVLQGSGNTIYF,TGCAGCGTCCTACAGGGGTCCGGAAACACCATATATTTT
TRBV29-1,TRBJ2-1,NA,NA,CSVVPSSYNEQFF,TGCAGCGTTGTTCCTAGCTCCTACAATGAGCAGTTCTTC
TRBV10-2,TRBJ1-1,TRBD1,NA,CASKGQGDTEAFF,TGCGCCAGTAAGGGACAGGGTGACACTGAAGCTTTCTTT
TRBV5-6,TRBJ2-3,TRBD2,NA,CASSIGLAASTDTQYF,TGTGCCAGCAGCATCGGACTAGCGGCTAGCACAGATACGCAGTATTTT
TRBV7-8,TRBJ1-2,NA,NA,CASSLDKRSGYTF,TGTGCCAGCAGCTTAGATAAGCGGTCTGGCTACACCTTC
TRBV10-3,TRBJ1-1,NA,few,CAIGGPPGPTNTEAFF,TGTGCCATCGGGGGCCCTCCGGGACCGACGAACACTGAAGCTTTCTTT
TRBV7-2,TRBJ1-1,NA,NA,CASSRLTREFTKNTEAFF,TGTGCCAGCAGCAGATTGACACGAGAATTCACAAAGAACACTGAAGCTTTCTTT
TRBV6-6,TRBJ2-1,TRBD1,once,CASSLWTGEQFF,TGTGCCAGCAGTCTTTGGACAGGTGAGCAGTTCTTC
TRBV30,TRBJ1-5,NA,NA,CAWDSGTRGQPQHF,TGTGCCTGGGATTCCGGGACCAGGGGTCAGCCCCAGCATTTT
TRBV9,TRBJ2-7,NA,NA,CASSVAAENTPYEQYF,TGTGCCAGCAGCGTAGCGGCGGAAAACACTCCCTACGAGCAGTACTTC
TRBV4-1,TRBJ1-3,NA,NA,CASSQASTISGNTIYF,TGCGCCAGCAGCCAAGCCTCGACTATTTCTGGAAACACCATATATTTT
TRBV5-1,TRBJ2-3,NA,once,CASSTGLAASTDTQYF,TGCGCCAGCAGCACAGGGCTAGCGGCTAGCACAGATACGCAGTATTTT
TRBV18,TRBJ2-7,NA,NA,CASSPRRGGPYEQYF,TGTGCCAGCTCACCACGGCGGGGCGGACCCTACGAGCAGTACTTC
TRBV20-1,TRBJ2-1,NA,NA,CSAFGQNEQFF,TGCAGTGCCTTCGGACAGAATGAGCAGTTCTTC
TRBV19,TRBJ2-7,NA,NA,CASSIPGYYEQYF,TGTGCCAGTAGTATACCGGGATACTACGAGCAGTACTTC
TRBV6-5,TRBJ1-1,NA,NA,CASSYQRTVNTEAFF,TGTGCCAGCAGTTACCAAAGGACAGTGAACACTGAAGCTTTCTTT
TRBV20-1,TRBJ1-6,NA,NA,CSASWSALHF,TGCAGTGCTAGCTGGTCGGCCCTCCACTTT
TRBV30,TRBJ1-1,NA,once,CAWSPGLNTEAFF,TGTGCCTGGAGTCCGGGACTCAACACTGAAGCTTTCTTT
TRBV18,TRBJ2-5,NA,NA,CASSPGLRQGGETQYF,TGTGCCAGCTCACCAGGCCTGCGCCAGGGTGGGGAGACCCAGTACTTC